The source of this TCR beta chain is a study of cytomegalovirus exposure and HLA in healthy donors. The V gene's germline CDR1 is SQVTM and CDR2 ANQGSEA. The germline V and J ends were trimmed by 3 bases and 2 bases, with 19 bases remaining between them. The CDR3 consists of 16 residues. The PCR made use of 60 Vbeta and 13 Jbeta primers. Method: immunoSEQ multiplex PCR; TCRdb's copy keeps in-frame clones and lacks some. This sample has more than 95,000 clones; roughly 75% occur once, and the top ten carry 11%. The material sequenced was PBMCs. The clonotype originates from a young man in good health and CMV-seropositive. The rearrangement links TRBV29-1 to TRBJ2-5; perhaps TRBD1 as D (6 bases). CDR3: CSVDLLWGTPQETQYF. The CDR3 DNA is TGCAGCGTTGACCTTCTTTGGGGGACACCGCAAGAGACCCAGTACTTC.